The clone carrying this T cell receptor (beta chain) was seen a few times. Per the study methods: From reference gene primer amplification, estimates of nucleated cell counts were derived. Assay: immunoSEQ multiplex PCR; the TCRdb copy retains only in-frame clones and omits some. The V and J calls and clone size were taken over from that table, and D and trimming were inferred from the DNA. Here the sample spans roughly 160,000 clones, 70% to 90% being singletons. Seattle patients were enrolled during active infection and followed longitudinally. This entry comes from a study of blood T cell repertoires in COVID-19. Across the study: Specimens from acute and convalescent COVID-19 originated in the United States, Italy and Spain. PBMCs, B-cell-depleted T cells, or T cells provided the cDNA or gDNA that made up the material.

V lost 4 bases to trimming and J lost 3 bases; unmatched junction nucleotides: 13. This CDR3 has 17 amino acids. Per the germline V gene, CDR1 is SGHDT and CDR2 is YYEEEE. The clonotype originates from a woman of 80 years or more with COVID-19, enrolled during active disease. The specimen was peripheral blood. The V gene is TRBV5-6, the J gene TRBJ1-1, with 9 bases that match TRBD1. The CDR3 coding sequence is TGTGCCAGCAGCCTGGCCATAGGACAGGGGTGGTACACTGAAGCTTTCTTT. This gives the protein CASSLAIGQGWYTEAFF.